The clone carrying this TCR beta chain was seen more than once but under ten times. Antigen: not known. In the same sample, other DNA sequences code for this CDR3. Trimming took 0 bases from V and 1 from J, leaving 6 bases between them. CDR1 is MNHNY, CDR2 SVGAGI, per germline (reference sequence). The CDR3 loop spans 14 amino acids. These data are taken from a study of beta chain features in type 1 diabetes. Study results and limitations: TCRB CDR3s were moderately but significantly shorter in Type 1 diabetes patients in all four CD4+ subsets.

What was sequenced were expressed TCRB transcripts, since all of the isolated RNA had been reverse transcribed. This table comes from immunoSEQ multiplex PCR, and its TCRdb copy is limited to in-frame clones, with some not included. The repertoire holds hundreds of thousands of clones, with 9.3% as singletons. The source of this sequence is a man younger than 40 with type 1 diabetes. The chain carries TRBV6-6 and TRBJ2-5; D uncertain. The sequenced sample consisted of central memory CD4+ T cells from blood. CDR3: CASSYSAAQETQYF. CDR3 coding DNA: TGTGCCAGCAGTTACTCGGCAGCCCAAGAGACCCAGTACTTC.